Listed here are 28 T cell receptor beta chains from one sample, sequenced in a study of technical replicates of blood from several donors. This table comes from immunoSEQ multiplex PCR, and its TCRdb copy is limited to in-frame clones, with some not included. The sample consists of about 76,000 clones, around 97% of them appearing once. The source material was T cells isolated from PBMCs. These receptor sequences come from a human donor in good health.

V gene TRBV9 combines with J gene TRBJ1-1, with no clear D. The CDR3 consists of 14 residues. The V gene lost 2 bases and the J gene lost 2 bases, with 10 bases spanning the gap. CDR1 SGDLS and CDR2 YYNGEE come from the germline V gene. DNA of the CDR3: TGTGCCAGCAGCGTCAGGCCAGGCAACACTGAAGCTTTCTTT. It yields the protein CASSVRPGNTEAFF.

This rearrangement joins TRBV6-6 to TRBJ2-1; the D gene is possibly TRBD1 (5 bases). Between the trimmed V and J ends, which lost 5 bases and 8 bases, there was a span of 10 bases. Germline values: CDR1 MNHNY, CDR2 SVGAGI (reference sequence). The CDR3 extends over 12 amino acids. CDR3 nucleotide sequence: TGTGCCAGCAGTCCAGGGCTTGATGAGCAGTTCTTC. Residues: CASSPGLDEQFF.

The rearrangement joins TRBV5-1 to TRBJ2-1, with 8 bases aligning to TRBD1. The CDR3 length is 15 residues. Germline lookup yields CDR1 SGHRS and CDR2 YFSETQ. J lost 3 bases, V lost 4 bases, and 6 bases had no gene match. The CDR3 DNA is TGCGCCAGCAGCCAGGACACAGGGGGCTACAATGAGCAGTTCTTC. Translating gives CASSQDTGGYNEQFF.

V usage is TRBV28 and J usage is TRBJ1-4; TRBD1 agrees at 8 bases. J lost 4 bases, V lost 4 bases, and 5 bases had no gene match. The CDR3 length is 15 residues. Germline V gene lookup returns CDR1 MDHEN and CDR2 SYDVKM. The CDR3 DNA is TGTGCCAGCAGTTCACCAACAGGGGGTAATGAAAAACTGTTTTTT. Protein sequence: CASSSPTGGNEKLFF.

The rearrangement links TRBV4-1 to TRBJ2-2; weak D call: TRBD2 (7 bases). Between the trimmed V and J ends, which lost 0 bases and 4 bases, there was a span of 12 bases. The germline CDR1 and CDR2 sequences are MGHRA and YSYEKL. This CDR3 has 16 amino acids. CDR3 sequence (DNA): TGCGCCAGCAGCCAAGAGGGGGGGGCCGGCACCGGGGAGCTGTTTTTT. It encodes CASSQEGGAGTGELFF.

This clone has just one count. The chain joins TRBV6-5 to TRBJ2-2; a possible D gene is TRBD2 (5 bases). In germline, CDR1 is MNHEY, CDR2 SVGAGI. This CDR3 has 15 residues. Trimming stripped 0 bases from V and 8 bases from J, with 13 bases between. The CDR3 is CASSYSRGTSGELFF. Written as DNA, the CDR3 is TGTGCCAGCAGTTACTCCCGGGGAACATCGGGGGAGCTGTTTTTT.

V is TRBV5-1 and J is TRBJ2-3, with 13 bases aligning to TRBD2. Looked up from germline, CDR1 is SGHRS and CDR2 is YFSETQ. The CDR3 consists of 16 residues. V trimming: 5 bases; J trimming: 4 bases; junction bases outside the gene matches: 7. This CDR3 is CASSPGTSGTPDTQYF. CDR3 nucleotide sequence: TGCGCCAGCAGTCCTGGGACTAGCGGGACCCCAGATACGCAGTATTTT.

The V call is TRBV2, the J call TRBJ2-3; TRBD2 matches 14 bases. The V gene's germline CDR1 is SNHLY and CDR2 FYNNEI. CDR3 size: 16 residues. J gave up 6 bases and V 4 bases, and 6 bases lay outside the gene matches. The CDR3 DNA is TGTGCCAGCAGTGCCCGACTAGCGGGGGGGCTGGATACGCAGTATTTT. This gives the protein CASSARLAGGLDTQYF.

This clone occurred once. The J gene is TRBJ1-4, the V gene TRBV28; the match to TRBD1 covers 7 bases. CDR1 is MDHEN, CDR2 SYDVKM, per germline. The CDR3 sequence is 17 residues long. Trimming took 4 bases from V and 7 from J; bases not matched to a gene: 15. CDR3 amino acids: CASSYSTRTGLREKLFF. Here the CDR3 DNA reads TGTGCCAGCAGTTACTCTACTAGGACAGGCCTTCGTGAAAAACTGTTTTTT.

The V and J genes are TRBV4-1 and TRBJ1-2; a weak D match, TRBD1 (5 bases). The CDR3 spans 17 residues. Trimming left V 4 bases short and J 0 bases short, with 18 bases between. The germline V gene encodes CDR1 MGHRA and CDR2 YSYEKL. The DNA of the CDR3 is TGCGCCAGCAGCCTGGTTGGAAGTGGGGCTTCTAACTATGGCTACACCTTC. Amino acids: CASSLVGSGASNYGYTF.

This clone was seen just once. The CDR3 DNA is TGTGCCTGGAGTAGCAACCAAGAGACCCAGTACTTC. Protein sequence: CAWSSNQETQYF. This chain connects TRBV30 to TRBJ2-5; the D is unclear. Germline V CDR1 and CDR2: GTSNPN, SVGIG (reference sequence). The CDR3 loop spans 12 amino acids. The ends were cut back, 2 bases at V and 0 bases at J, with 4 bases in the middle.

This clone was seen only once. The V and J genes are TRBV5-6 and TRBJ2-7; a weak D match, TRBD2 (5 bases). Germline V gene data show CDR1 as SGHDT and CDR2 as YYEEEE. The germline V and J ends were trimmed by 5 bases and 2 bases, with 14 bases remaining between them. This CDR3 has 14 amino acids. CDR3 DNA sequence: TGTGCCAGCAGTTTGCTTCGGGGAACCTACGAGCAGTACTTC. This gives the protein CASSLLRGTYEQYF.

CDR3 region: CAWSRNQETQYF. DNA of the CDR3: TGTGCCTGGAGCCGTAACCAAGAGACCCAGTACTTC. The chain is built from TRBV30 and TRBJ2-5; unclear D gene. Trimming took off 3 bases at V and 0 bases at J, with 5 bases between the two ends. Germline V gene sequence: CDR1 GTSNPN, CDR2 SVGIG (reference sequence). This CDR3 has 12 residues.

This chain uses TRBV5-1 with TRBJ1-1; D may be TRBD1 (5 bases). Trimming cost V 9 bases and J 3 bases, with 18 bases left between them. This CDR3 is 14 amino acids long. In germline, CDR1 is SGHRS, CDR2 YFSETQ. The CDR3 here is CATQASGAHTEAFF. The CDR3 DNA sequence: TGCGCCACCCAAGCCAGTGGGGCCCACACTGAAGCTTTCTTT. Together with reference TRBV5-1 and TRBJ1-1, the CDR3 gives the full variable domain: KAGVTQTPRYLIKTRGQQVTLSCSPISGHRSVSWYQQTPGQGLQFLFEYFSETQRNKGNFPGRFSGRQFSNSRSEMNVSTLELGDSALYLCATQASGAHTEAFFGQGTRLTVV.

CDR3 sequence (DNA): TGTGCCAGCAGGACTGCGGGGGGGGAAGGGATTGAAGCTTTCTTT. Its protein is CASRTAGGEGIEAFF. The chain links TRBV11-2 to TRBJ1-1; D is possibly TRBD1 (5 bases). Trimming took 6 bases from V and 7 from J, leaving 21 bases between them. The CDR3 has 15 amino acids. CDR1 and CDR2 from the germline V gene are SGHAT and FQNNGV.

The chain joins TRBV18 to TRBJ2-5; 7 nucleotides align to TRBD2. Trimming cost V 6 bases and J 1 base; bases outside gene matches: 5. The CDR3 sequence is 14 residues long. Germline CDR1 KGHSH, CDR2 LQKENI. CDR3 sequence: CASSRGGLQETQYF. In nucleotides, the CDR3 is TGTGCCAGCTCCCGCGGGGGTCTCCAAGAGACCCAGTACTTC.

The chain couples TRBV12-5 to TRBJ2-5; 9 bases are a match to TRBD1. Germline V gives CDR1 LGHNT, CDR2 FRNRAP. The V gene end was trimmed by 4 bases and the J gene end by 3 bases; junction bases not matched to a gene: 6. This CDR3 comprises 15 residues. CDR3 region: CASGSPGTGKETQYF. The CDR3 region has the DNA TGTGCTAGTGGTTCACCCGGGACAGGGAAAGAGACCCAGTACTTC.

The chain combines TRBV30 with TRBJ2-3; the match to TRBD2 covers 11 bases. V dropped 3 bases and J dropped 2; count of bases not matched to a gene: 4. The CDR3 is 15 residues long. From germline, CDR1 is GTSNPN and CDR2 SVGIG (reference sequence). The CDR3 reads CAWRPLAGVTDTQYF. Here the CDR3 DNA reads TGTGCCTGGAGGCCACTAGCGGGGGTCACAGATACGCAGTATTTT.

The rearrangement links TRBV7-2 to TRBJ2-3, with 13 bases that match TRBD2. The CDR3 loop spans 12 amino acids. V dropped 6 bases and J dropped 14; count of bases not matched to a gene: 5. CDR1 is SGHTA and CDR2 is FQGNSA in the germline V gene. Here the CDR3 DNA reads TGTGCCAGCAGTTCTACTAGCGGGAGGGCGTATTTT. It codes for CASSSTSGRAYF. Drawing the rest from reference TRBV7-2 and TRBJ2-3, the complete variable domain is GAGVSQSPSNKVTEKGKDVELRCDPISGHTALYWYRQSLGQGLEFLIYFQGNSAPDKSGLPSDRFSAERTGGSVSTLTIQRTQQEDSAVYLCASSSTSGRAYFGPGTRLTVL.

The chain employs TRBV19 and TRBJ1-2; perhaps TRBD1 as D (6 bases). Germline V gene lookup returns CDR1 LNHDA and CDR2 SQIVND (reference sequence). V was trimmed by 5 bases and J by 4 bases, leaving 11 bases between them. The CDR3 extends over 13 amino acids. The CDR3 here is CASSDTGTYGYTF. The DNA of the CDR3 is TGTGCCAGTAGTGATACAGGGACCTATGGCTACACCTTC.

This sequence joins TRBV6-5 and TRBJ2-3, with 7 bases fitting TRBD1. The CDR3 length is 15 residues. Per germline, CDR1 MNHEY and CDR2 SVGAGI. Germline trimming cut 6 bases from V and 2 bases from J; bases unmatched to any gene: 8. The CDR3 DNA sequence: TGTGCCAGCAGGACCGGGGACAGCCTCACAGATACGCAGTATTTT. Translated: CASRTGDSLTDTQYF.

In its sample, this clone was seen once. The junction departs from germline at one end; a sequencing error may be responsible. This chain links TRBV7-9 with TRBJ2-7, with D perhaps TRBD1 (7 bases). CDR3 length: 13 amino acids. Germline V lookup: CDR1 SEHNR, CDR2 FQNEAQ (reference sequence). CDR3 nucleotides: TGTGCCAGCAGCTTAGTCGCCAGGGGGGACTTGGACTTC. It yields the protein CASSLVARGDLDF.

The DNA of the CDR3 is TGCACCAGTGTCCTAGCGGGAATGAATGAGCAGTTCTTC. Translation gives CTSVLAGMNEQFF. J is TRBJ2-1 and V is TRBV29-1; the match to TRBD2 covers 9 bases. The CDR3 runs to 13 residues. CDR1 SQVTM and CDR2 ANQGSEA come from the germline V gene.

The chain joins TRBV4-2 to TRBJ2-7; TRBD2 matches at 10 bases. The CDR3 sequence is 15 residues long. The trim removed 1 base at V and 2 bases at J, leaving 2 bases unmatched. Germline CDR1 and CDR2: LGHNA and YNFKEQ. CDR3 sequence reads: CASSQVLAGAYEQYF. The CDR3 nucleotides are TGTGCCAGCAGCCAAGTGCTAGCGGGGGCCTACGAGCAGTACTTC.

The rearrangement uses TRBV18 and TRBJ1-5; D uncertain. From germline, CDR1 is KGHSH and CDR2 LQKENI. The length of the CDR3 is 17 residues. Trimming cost V 3 bases and J 3 bases, with 18 bases left between them. The DNA of the CDR3 is TGTGCCAGCTCACCTAAGCCCAGGCCACATAACAATCAGCCCCAGCATTTT. Protein product: CASSPKPRPHNNQPQHF.

The CDR3 DNA reads as TGTGCCAGCAGTTTTAGTGAAAAACTGTTTTTT. Translation: CASSFSEKLFF. The rearrangement links TRBV28 to TRBJ1-4; no definite D call. Germline assignment: CDR1 MDHEN and CDR2 SYDVKM. V shed 3 bases and J shed 7 bases, with 3 bases lying between them. The CDR3 extends over 11 amino acids.

The chain joins TRBV6-1 to TRBJ1-1; the D gene is possibly TRBD1 (6 bases). Trimming cost V 8 bases and J 2 bases, with 12 bases left between them. The germline gives CDR1 MNHNS, CDR2 SASEGT. There are 13 residues in the CDR3. CDR3 coding DNA: TGTGCCAGCCGGGACAACCTAAACACTGAAGCTTTCTTT. Protein: CASRDNLNTEAFF.

The gene calls are TRBV10-3 and TRBJ2-7; the match to TRBD1 covers 8 bases. Germline CDR1 is ENHRY and CDR2 is SYGVKD. The CDR3 totals 12 residues. Germline trimming cut 10 bases from V and 4 bases from J; bases unmatched to any gene: 6. The CDR3 loop reads CARGQDLYEQYF. The DNA of the CDR3 is TGTGCCAGGGGACAGGATCTATACGAGCAGTACTTC.